What follows are 5 T cell receptor beta chains derived from one specimen sequenced in a study of T-cell reconstitution after alpha-beta-depleted transplantation in children. Unique molecular identifiers were used in preparing the TCRbeta library. TCRdb reanalysed the PCR reads using MiXCR and keeps one entry per CDR3 protein. The sample has around 92,000 distinct CDR3 sequences, 10% to 15% seen once. Source: PBMCs from the stem cell graft donor, taken from the stem cell graft. These receptors all come from a human donor who donated a stem cell graft to a child with inherited bone marrow failure.

This clonotype occurred a few times. This rearrangement joins TRBV6-2 or TRBV6-3 to TRBJ1-1; 7 bases align to TRBD1. The V and J ends lost 5 bases and 3 bases, in that order; junction bases with no gene match: 3. CDR3 length: 13 amino acids. Germline CDR1 is MNHEY and CDR2 is SVGEGT. The CDR3: CASSQGQYTEAFF. CDR3 in DNA: TGTGCCAGCAGTCAGGGACAGTACACTGAAGCTTTCTTT.

This clonotype appeared many times. J is TRBJ2-1 and V is TRBV5-1; TRBD1 agrees at 7 bases. V gave up 2 bases and J gave up 4 bases; unmatched junction bases: 12. Germline loops: CDR1 SGHRS, CDR2 YFSETQ. The CDR3 length is 17 residues. The CDR3 spells CASSLSSRGRTYNEQFF. CDR3 coding DNA: TGCGCCAGCAGCTTATCTAGCAGGGGGAGAACGTACAATGAGCAGTTCTTC.

This chain links TRBV5-4 with TRBJ2-7; 11 bases are shared with TRBD1. Germline CDR1 reads SGHNT; CDR2 reads YYREEE (reference sequence). J gave up 4 bases and V 0 bases, and 3 bases lay outside the gene matches. The CDR3 contains 15 residues. The CDR3 loop reads CASSLGRDRGYEQYF. The CDR3 nucleotides read TGTGCCAGCAGCTTGGGGCGGGACAGGGGGTACGAGCAGTACTTC. Drawing the rest from reference TRBV5-4 and TRBJ2-7, the complete variable domain is ETGVTQSPTHLIKTRGQQVTLRCSSQSGHNTVSWYQQALGQGPQFIFQYYREEENGRGNFPPRFSGLQFPNYSSELNVNALELDDSALYLCASSLGRDRGYEQYFGPGTRLTVT.

This clonotype was found many times. The chain uses TRBV7-2 and TRBJ2-7; D may correspond to TRBD1 or TRBD2 (5 bases each). The CDR3 runs 17 residues. Germline V lookup: CDR1 SGHTA, CDR2 FQGNSA. Trimming took 5 bases from V and 4 from J, leaving 24 bases between them. CDR3 bases: TGTGCCAGCAGCGTAAGCCGGACAAGGGACGATGGGTACGAGCAGTACTTC. This gives the protein CASSVSRTRDDGYEQYF.

In this sample, this clonotype turned up many times. This chain joins TRBV5-1 and TRBJ2-1; a weak D match, TRBD1 (6 bases). The CDR3 consists of 18 residues. Germline CDR1 and CDR2: SGHRS and YFSETQ. Trimming stripped 6 bases from V and 1 base from J, with 23 bases between. CDR3 loop: CASMGNDRTLRSYNEQFF. CDR3 DNA sequence: TGCGCCAGCATGGGTAACGACAGGACGCTAAGATCCTACAATGAGCAGTTCTTC.